One and the same sample provided the 23 T cell receptor beta chains below, sequenced in a study of cytotoxic CD8 clonotypes in ibrutinib-treated CLL. Clones were read by immunoSEQ multiplex PCR, and TCRdb kept only the in-frame ones, dropping some. The sample holds tens of thousands of clones, approximately 90% seen once. Sequenced here: PBMCs, sampled after 12 months of ibrutinib treatment. These receptors came from a human donor with chronic lymphocytic leukemia.

The chain joins TRBV7-8 to TRBJ2-2, with TRBD2 matching 12 bases. This CDR3 has 15 residues. V dropped 5 bases and J dropped 5; count of bases not matched to a gene: 3. CDR1 SGHVS and CDR2 FQNEAQ come from the germline V gene. The CDR3 region has the DNA TGTGCCAGCAGCCGACTAGCGGGAGAAACCGGGGAGCTGTTTTTT. Translated: CASSRLAGETGELFF.

This clone was picked up a small number of times. This chain joins TRBV7-3 and TRBJ2-7; D gene uncertain. Germline CDR1 reads SGHTA; CDR2 reads FQGTGA. The CDR3 loop spans 13 amino acids. V lost 2 bases and J 3 bases, leaving 8 bases between the germline ends. The CDR3 DNA reads as TGTGCCAGCAGCTTACAAAATGGCTACGAGCAGTACTTC. This gives the protein CASSLQNGYEQYF.

The J gene is TRBJ2-6, the V gene TRBV9; D is ambiguous. V was trimmed by 4 bases and J by 0 bases, leaving 8 bases between them. Germline CDR1 SGDLS, CDR2 YYNGEE. The length of the CDR3 is 15 residues. The CDR3 loop is CASSHSFSGANVLTF. The CDR3 DNA reads TGTGCCAGCAGCCACTCCTTCTCTGGGGCCAACGTCCTGACTTTC.

The chain employs TRBV12-5 and TRBJ1-1, with TRBD1 as a possible D gene (6 bases). The CDR3 is 14 residues long. Germline V CDR1 and CDR2: LGHNT, FRNRAP. V gave up 6 bases and J gave up 5 bases, with 16 bases separating them. CDR3 loop: CASGRGTQETEAFF. The DNA for the CDR3 is TGTGCTAGTGGGAGGGGGACCCAGGAGACTGAAGCTTTCTTT.

This chain uses TRBV4-3 with TRBJ2-1, with TRBD2 matching over 15 bases. This CDR3 region has 16 residues. Germline CDR1 LGHNA, CDR2 YSLEER. After removal of 0 bases from V and 11 bases from J, the junction contained 5 bases not matched to a gene. The CDR3 sequence: CASSQDPGLAGGKQFF. The CDR3 region has the DNA TGCGCCAGCAGCCAAGATCCGGGACTAGCGGGGGGAAAGCAGTTCTTC.

The chain has TRBV10-3 and TRBJ1-2; no clear D gene. The CDR3 sequence is 14 residues long. Germline-derived CDR1 and CDR2 are ENHRY and SYGVKD. The V and J ends lost 10 bases and 4 bases respectively, with 19 bases between them. CDR3: CATASDPSGYGYTF. CDR3 bases: TGTGCCACCGCCTCGGACCCCTCGGGCTATGGCTACACCTTC.

This CDR3 is CASSSVSGSADTQYF. CDR3 coding DNA: TGCGCCAGCAGTTCCGTTAGCGGGAGCGCAGATACGCAGTATTTT. The chain employs TRBV5-1 and TRBJ2-3; 9 bases are shared with TRBD2. CDR1 SGHRS and CDR2 YFSETQ come from the germline V gene. The length of the CDR3 is 15 residues. V dropped 5 bases and J dropped 4; count of bases not matched to a gene: 8.

The chain carries TRBV4-3 and TRBJ2-6; D remains unclear. Germline lookup yields CDR1 LGHNA and CDR2 YSLEER. Trimming removed 6 bases at V and 0 bases at J, with 18 bases between. This CDR3 contains 18 residues. The CDR3 region is CASRASGYLSSGANVLTF. The CDR3 nucleotides are TGCGCCAGCAGAGCGTCGGGTTACCTAAGCTCTGGGGCCAACGTCCTGACTTTC.

The chain combines TRBV2 with TRBJ1-1; D uncertain. The CDR3 totals 14 residues. In germline, CDR1 is SNHLY, CDR2 FYNNEI. Between the trimmed V and J ends, which lost 2 bases and 1 base, there was a span of 8 bases. CDR3 amino acids: CASSEREENTEAFF. CDR3 bases: TGTGCCAGCAGTGAACGAGAGGAGAACACTGAAGCTTTCTTT. Full variable domain (missing parts from reference TRBV2 and TRBJ1-1): EPEVTQTPSHQVTQMGQEVILRCVPISNHLYFYWYRQILGQKVEFLVSFYNNEISEKSEIFDDQFSVERPDGSNFTLKIRSTKLEDSAMYFCASSEREENTEAFFGQGTRLTVV.

The chain employs TRBV4-2 and TRBJ1-4; D is perhaps TRBD1 (6 bases). This CDR3 has 15 amino acids. Germline assignment: CDR1 LGHNA and CDR2 YNFKEQ. Trimming cost V 2 bases and J 8 bases, with 15 bases left between them. The CDR3 nucleotides are TGTGCCAGCAGCCAACAAACAGGGACGGAAGAAAAACTGTTTTTT. Protein product: CASSQQTGTEEKLFF.

This rearrangement joins TRBV21-1 to TRBJ1-5; the table's D call of TRBD1 was not tested on the DNA. TRBV21-1 is classified as a pseudogene. This CDR3 comprises 20 residues. CDR3 bases: TGTGCCAGCAGCAAAGTTCGGCAAGAACCGGGACAGGGATTTTATCAGCCCCAGCATTTT. Its protein product is CASSKVRQEPGQGFYQPQHF.

The chain couples TRBV6-5 to TRBJ1-2; D is uncertain. Germline V gives CDR1 MNHEY, CDR2 SVGAGI. This CDR3 is 14 amino acids long. Trimming removed 1 base at V and 0 bases at J, with 6 bases between. This CDR3 reads CASSYFVSNYGYTF. CDR3 coding DNA: TGTGCCAGCAGTTACTTCGTTTCTAACTATGGCTACACCTTC.

CDR3 DNA sequence: TGCGCCAGCAGCTTGGTACAGATTCGCTATACCTACAATGAGCAGTTCTTC. It specifies CASSLVQIRYTYNEQFF. The V gene is TRBV5-1, the J gene TRBJ2-1, with D hard to call. V lost 0 bases, J lost 2 bases, and 15 bases lay in between. The CDR3 spans 17 residues. From germline, CDR1 is SGHRS and CDR2 YFSETQ.

About this clone: Other DNA sequences in this sample translate to the same CDR3. This chain uses TRBV27 with TRBJ2-7; D call uncertain. V gave up 2 bases and J gave up 3 bases, with 2 bases separating them. Germline V gene sequence: CDR1 MNHEY, CDR2 SMNVEV (reference sequence). The CDR3 is made up of 11 amino acids. CDR3 nucleotide sequence: TGTGCCAGCAGTTTAGGCTACGAGCAGTACTTC. It encodes CASSLGYEQYF.

The gene calls are TRBV6-5 and TRBJ1-5; TRBD1 might be the D (5 bases). Germline CDR1 MNHEY, CDR2 SVGAGI. This CDR3 spans 12 amino acids. Trimming removed 6 bases from V and 7 bases from J, with 10 bases in between. CDR3 sequence reads: CASRTVGQPQHF. The CDR3 nucleotides read TGTGCCAGCAGGACAGTTGGACAGCCCCAGCATTTT.

The chain has TRBV7-3 and TRBJ1-4; D unresolved. The CDR3 totals 16 residues. Germline values: CDR1 SGHTA, CDR2 FQGTGA. V dropped 1 base and J dropped 0 bases, with 9 bases sitting between them. The CDR3 here is CASSLNPPATNEKLFF. DNA of the CDR3: TGTGCCAGCAGCTTAAATCCCCCGGCAACTAATGAAAAACTGTTTTTT.

V and J are TRBV7-9 and TRBJ2-1; 13 bases agree with TRBD2. Germline CDR1 is SEHNR and CDR2 is FQNEAQ (reference sequence). V shed 4 bases and J 4 bases; nucleotides not matched to a gene: 10. CDR3 length equals 18 residues. Here the CDR3 DNA reads TGTGCCAGCAGCTCAGCCCGGACTAGCGGGAGCCGTTACAATGAGCAGTTCTTC. Residues: CASSSARTSGSRYNEQFF.

This chain joins TRBV6-5 and TRBJ1-2; D is possibly TRBD1 (5 bases). Trimming pared 2 bases from V and 4 bases from J, leaving 14 bases between. This CDR3 region has 15 residues. CDR1 and CDR2 from the germline V gene are MNHEY and SVGAGI. CDR3 nucleotides: TGTGCCAGCAGTTACGGGTCAGGGAGCGCCTATGGCTACACCTTC. It codes for CASSYGSGSAYGYTF.

The rearrangement uses TRBV4-2 and TRBJ2-2; D gene unclear. Per the germline V gene, CDR1 is LGHNA and CDR2 is YNFKEQ. The ends were cut back, 4 bases at V and 4 bases at J, with 13 bases in the middle. The CDR3 runs to 15 residues. CDR3 residues: CASSRSRVGTGELFF. The CDR3 nucleotides read TGTGCCAGCAGCCGCTCTCGGGTGGGCACCGGGGAGCTGTTTTTT.

The chain uses TRBV28 and TRBJ1-5; 8 nucleotides line up with TRBD1. J gave up 6 bases and V 7 bases, and 14 bases lay outside the gene matches. The germline CDR1 and CDR2 sequences are MDHEN and SYDVKM. The CDR3 runs 16 residues. CDR3 region: CASTTLTQGASQPQHF. CDR3 nucleotide sequence: TGTGCCAGCACCACCCTAACCCAGGGGGCAAGTCAGCCCCAGCATTTT. Based on the CDR3 plus reference TRBV28 and TRBJ1-5, the full variable domain is DVKVTQSSRYLVKRTGEKVFLECVQDMDHENMFWYRQDPGLGLRLIYFSYDVKMKEKGDIPEGYSVSREKKERFSLILESASTNQTSMYLCASTTLTQGASQPQHFGDGTRLSIL.

In DNA form, the CDR3 reads TGTGCCAGCAGAAGGATTAGGGACGTGACCTATGGCTACACCTTC. Translation: CASRRIRDVTYGYTF. The rearrangement uses TRBV11-2 and TRBJ1-2, with TRBD1 as a possible D gene (5 bases). V lost 6 bases and J lost 4, with 18 bases in between. From germline, CDR1 is SGHAT and CDR2 FQNNGV. The CDR3 sequence is 15 residues long. Complete variable domain (other parts from reference TRBV11-2 and TRBJ1-2): EAGVAQSPRYKIIEKRQSVAFWCNPISGHATLYWYQQILGQGPKLLIQFQNNGVVDDSQLPKDRFSAERLKGVDSTLKIQPAKLEDSAVYLCASRRIRDVTYGYTFGSGTRLTVV.

By frequency in the sample, this clone is medium-sized. The V call is TRBV30, the J call TRBJ1-1, with TRBD1 matching over 11 bases. CDR1 and CDR2 from the germline V gene are GTSNPN and SVGIG (reference sequence). The CDR3 totals 16 residues. J lost 10 bases, V lost 0 bases, and 13 bases had no gene match. The CDR3 reads CAWSVHLPGTGGIAFF. Here the CDR3 DNA reads TGTGCCTGGAGTGTACATCTTCCCGGGACAGGGGGAATAGCTTTCTTT. The variable domain in full, completed from reference TRBV30 and TRBJ1-1, reads SQTIHQWPATLVQPVGSPLSLECTVEGTSNPNLYWYRQAAGRGLQLLFYSVGIGQISSEVPQNLSASRPQDRQFILSSKKLLLSDSGFYLCAWSVHLPGTGGIAFFGQGTRLTVV.

V usage is TRBV7-3 and J usage is TRBJ2-7; possibly TRBD1 or TRBD2 for D (6 bases each). Germline CDR1 is SGHTA and CDR2 is FQGTGA. V lost 4 bases to trimming and J lost 6 bases, with 16 bases between them. The CDR3 has 14 amino acids. The CDR3 protein is CASSSIGGSGEQYF. CDR3 DNA sequence: TGTGCCAGCAGCTCTATAGGGGGGTCCGGCGAGCAGTACTTC.